This section outlines one T cell receptor (beta chain) sequence together with its context. Seattle participants joined during active infection and were tracked over time. Clones were read by immunoSEQ multiplex PCR, and TCRdb kept only the in-frame ones, dropping some. This table has 150,000 to 200,000 clones, over 80% appearing once. The sample belongs to a study of blood T cell repertoires in COVID-19. Study background: Samples representing acute and convalescent COVID-19 were sourced from the United States, Italy and Spain.

Germline V gives CDR1 MNHEY, CDR2 SVGEGT. V was clipped by 0 bases and J by 2 bases, with 26 bases between them. CDR3 length equals 21 residues. This TCR was recovered from a man aged 30 to 39 with COVID-19, enrolled during active disease. The V gene is TRBV6-2 or TRBV6-3, the J gene TRBJ2-4, with a weak D call TRBD1 (6 bases). What was sequenced was peripheral blood. The CDR3 bases are TGTGCCAGCAGTTACTCGATTAGCCACGGTGGCAGGGGCATGTCCAAAAACATTCAGTACTTC. Translating gives CASSYSISHGGRGMSKNIQYF.